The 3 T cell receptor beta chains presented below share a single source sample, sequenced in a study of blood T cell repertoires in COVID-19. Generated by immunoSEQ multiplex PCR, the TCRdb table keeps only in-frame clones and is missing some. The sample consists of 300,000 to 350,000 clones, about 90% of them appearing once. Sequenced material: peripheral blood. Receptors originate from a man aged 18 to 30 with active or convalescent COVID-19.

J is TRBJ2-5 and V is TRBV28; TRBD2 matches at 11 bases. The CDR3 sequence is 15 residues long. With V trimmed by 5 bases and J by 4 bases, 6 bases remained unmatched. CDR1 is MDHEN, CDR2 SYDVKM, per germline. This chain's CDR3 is CASSLPGLAGETQYF. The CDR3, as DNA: TGTGCCAGCAGTCTCCCCGGACTAGCGGGAGAGACCCAGTACTTC.

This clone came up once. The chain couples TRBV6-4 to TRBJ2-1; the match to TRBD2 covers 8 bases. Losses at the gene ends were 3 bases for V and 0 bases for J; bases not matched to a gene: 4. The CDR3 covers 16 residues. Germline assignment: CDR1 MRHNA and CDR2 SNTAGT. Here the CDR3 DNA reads TGTGCCAGCAGTGAACGGAGCGGGAGCTCCTACAATGAGCAGTTCTTC. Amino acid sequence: CASSERSGSSYNEQFF.

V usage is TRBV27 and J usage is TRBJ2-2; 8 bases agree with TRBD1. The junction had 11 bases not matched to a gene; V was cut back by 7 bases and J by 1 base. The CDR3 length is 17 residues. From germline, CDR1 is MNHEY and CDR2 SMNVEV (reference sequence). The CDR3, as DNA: TGTGCCAGCACACCAGGGACAGGCCGATTGAACACCGGGGAGCTGTTTTTT. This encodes CASTPGTGRLNTGELFF.